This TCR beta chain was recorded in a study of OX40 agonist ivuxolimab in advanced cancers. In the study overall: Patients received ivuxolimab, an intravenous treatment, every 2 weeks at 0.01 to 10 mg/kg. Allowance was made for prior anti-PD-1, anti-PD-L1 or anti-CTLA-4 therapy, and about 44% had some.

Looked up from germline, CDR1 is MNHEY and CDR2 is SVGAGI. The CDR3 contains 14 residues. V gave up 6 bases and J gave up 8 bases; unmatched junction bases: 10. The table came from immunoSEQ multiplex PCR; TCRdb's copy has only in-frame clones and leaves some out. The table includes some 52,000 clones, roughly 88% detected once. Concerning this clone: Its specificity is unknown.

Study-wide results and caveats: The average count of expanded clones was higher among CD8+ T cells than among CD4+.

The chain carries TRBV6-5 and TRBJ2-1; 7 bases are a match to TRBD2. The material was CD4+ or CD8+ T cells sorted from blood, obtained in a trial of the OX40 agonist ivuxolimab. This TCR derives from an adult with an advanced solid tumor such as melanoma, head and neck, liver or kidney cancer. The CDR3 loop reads CASRTSLRGDEQFF. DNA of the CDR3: TGTGCCAGCAGGACTAGCCTACGGGGGGATGAGCAGTTCTTC.